Below, 5 T cell receptor beta chains from the same sample are listed, as sequenced in a study of T cells in Graves' hyperthyroidism and ophthalmopathy. RNA transcripts provided the source from which TCR beta CDR3 regions were amplified. During a first-round RT-PCR of the TCR CDR3, the HTBI primer set was used. Each CDR3 protein is one row after TCRdb ran MiXCR on the multiplex PCR reads. The sample records under 350,000 distinct CDR3 sequences, roughly 21% being singletons. The sample taken for sequencing was blood. The receptors were sampled from a woman in her 50s with Graves' hyperthyroidism.

Many counts were recorded for this clonotype. J is TRBJ2-1 and V is TRBV6-1, with TRBD2 matching 11 bases. J was trimmed by 5 bases and V by 4 bases; bases with no gene match: 1. CDR1 is MNHNS, CDR2 SASEGT, per germline. The CDR3 spans 14 residues. The CDR3 is CASSVTSGNNEQFF. CDR3 coding DNA: TGTGCCAGCAGTGTGACTAGCGGGAACAATGAGCAGTTCTTC.

Only one count was recorded for this clonotype. With a much larger clone just one base away, this may be a read error. This chain connects TRBV2 to TRBJ2-7; D possibly corresponds to TRBD2 (6 bases). The CDR3 totals 14 residues. The ends were cut back, 10 bases at V and 2 bases at J, with 18 bases in the middle. CDR1 is SNHLY and CDR2 is FYNNEI in the germline V gene. CDR3 loop: CATKERRVTYEQYF. The CDR3, as DNA: TGTGCCACCAAGGAGAGGAGGGTCACCTACGAGCAGTACTTC.

This clonotype was seen many times. The chain joins TRBV18 to TRBJ2-3, with D maybe TRBD2 (5 bases). CDR1 and CDR2 from the germline V gene are KGHSH and LQKENI. The CDR3 is 13 residues long. V was trimmed by 8 bases and J by 2 bases, leaving 11 bases between them. The CDR3, as DNA: TGTGCCAGCACCTCACGGGACACAGATACGCAGTATTTT. Residues: CASTSRDTDTQYF. The full variable domain, rest sourced from reference TRBV18 and TRBJ2-3, is NAGVMQNPRHLVRRRGQEARLRCSPMKGHSHVYWYRQLPEEGLKFMVYLQKENIIDESGMPKERFSAEFPKEGPSILRIQQVVRGDSAAYFCASTSRDTDTQYFGPGTRLTVL.

This clonotype came up many times. This sequence joins TRBV18 and TRBJ2-1; D remains ambiguous. CDR3 length equals 14 residues. Per the germline V gene, CDR1 is KGHSH and CDR2 is LQKENI. The V gene lost 0 bases and the J gene lost 3 bases, with 6 bases spanning the gap. CDR3: CASSPPELYNEQFF. The CDR3 nucleotides are TGTGCCAGCTCACCACCGGAACTCTACAATGAGCAGTTCTTC.

This clonotype was counted many times. This chain links TRBV2 with TRBJ2-2; D is uncertain. CDR1 SNHLY and CDR2 FYNNEI come from the germline V gene. The CDR3 has 15 amino acids. The V gene lost 7 bases and the J gene lost 0 bases, with 12 bases spanning the gap. CDR3 bases: TGTGCCAGCACCGCGACATGGACGAACACCGGGGAGCTGTTTTTT. Encoded protein: CASTATWTNTGELFF. Filled out from reference TRBV2 and TRBJ2-2, the complete variable domain reads EPEVTQTPSHQVTQMGQEVILRCVPISNHLYFYWYRQILGQKVEFLVSFYNNEISEKSEIFDDQFSVERPDGSNFTLKIRSTKLEDSAMYFCASTATWTNTGELFFGEGSRLTVL.